Below, 32 T cell receptor beta chains from the same sample are listed, as sequenced in a study of blood T cell repertoires in COVID-19. The assay was immunoSEQ multiplex PCR, and TCRdb's table has in-frame clones only and misses some. The table has about 49,000 clones, under 85% seen once. The sample comprised peripheral blood. Receptors originate from a human donor in a cohort sampled during active COVID-19.

This sequence joins TRBV30 and TRBJ1-2, with D possibly being TRBD1 (6 bases). V lost 1 base to trimming and J lost 5 bases, with 14 bases between them. The CDR3 runs to 14 residues. CDR1 is GTSNPN and CDR2 is SVGIG in the germline V gene (reference sequence). The DNA of the CDR3 is TGTGCCTGGAGTGGGAAGCAGGGGTCGTATGGCTACACCTTC. Amino acid sequence: CAWSGKQGSYGYTF.

This clone was seen a handful of times. The gene calls are TRBV27 and TRBJ1-6; TRBD1 is a possible D gene (5 bases). The germline V gene encodes CDR1 MNHEY and CDR2 SMNVEV (reference sequence). This CDR3 has 14 residues. V was trimmed by 2 bases and J by 6 bases, leaving 8 bases between them. The CDR3 sequence is CASSLAGGNSPLHF. As DNA, the CDR3 is TGTGCCAGCAGTTTAGCGGGGGGTAATTCACCCCTCCACTTT.

V is TRBV7-8 and J is TRBJ2-2; 8 bases map to TRBD2. The CDR3 spans 16 residues. Trimming at V came to 3 bases and at J to 1 base, leaving 4 bases not matched to a gene. Germline lookup yields CDR1 SGHVS and CDR2 FQNEAQ. DNA of the CDR3: TGTGCCAGCAGCTTCTCCCGGGGGGGGAACACCGGGGAGCTGTTTTTT. It translates to CASSFSRGGNTGELFF.

The chain couples TRBV30 to TRBJ1-1, with a possible D match to TRBD1 (6 bases). CDR1 is GTSNPN, CDR2 SVGIG, per germline (reference sequence). V was trimmed by 4 bases and J by 3 bases, leaving 12 bases between them. The CDR3 is 13 residues long. The CDR3 protein is CAWTGQLDTEAFF. The CDR3 DNA reads TGTGCCTGGACCGGACAGCTCGACACTGAAGCTTTCTTT.

The rearrangement uses TRBV5-1 and TRBJ1-1; TRBD1 agrees at 10 bases. J lost 4 bases, V lost 5 bases, and 8 bases had no gene match. From germline, CDR1 is SGHRS and CDR2 YFSETQ. This CDR3 has 15 residues. CDR3 in amino acids: CASRITTGGFTEAFF. The CDR3 DNA follows: TGCGCCAGCAGGATAACGACAGGGGGCTTCACTGAAGCTTTCTTT.

This chain links TRBV5-1 with TRBJ2-5; 10 bases line up with TRBD2. This CDR3 comprises 18 residues. Trimming at V came to 0 bases and at J to 1 base, leaving 9 bases not matched to a gene. The germline V gene encodes CDR1 SGHRS and CDR2 YFSETQ. The CDR3 DNA follows: TGCGCCAGCAGCTTGGAGGTGGCTAGCGGGGGTCTCCAAGAGACCCAGTACTTC. The encoded protein is CASSLEVASGGLQETQYF.

The chain has TRBV2 and TRBJ2-7, with 8 bases aligning to TRBD2. The CDR3 is 12 residues long. The trim removed 7 bases at V and 1 base at J, leaving 0 bases unmatched. Germline V gene data show CDR1 as SNHLY and CDR2 as FYNNEI. In DNA, the CDR3 is TGTGCCAGCAAGCGGGAGTCCTACGAGCAGTACTTC. Translating gives CASKRESYEQYF.

This CDR3 is CASSIEENQPQHF. The CDR3 DNA sequence: TGTGCCAGCAGCATTGAGGAAAATCAGCCCCAGCATTTT. V usage is TRBV28 and J usage is TRBJ1-5, with unresolved D. The germline V gene has CDR1 MDHEN and CDR2 SYDVKM. This CDR3 comprises 13 residues. Trimming took off 6 bases at V and 4 bases at J, with 10 bases between the two ends.

The CDR3 DNA is TGCGCCAGCAGCTTGGGGACAGGGGGCGCCTACAATGAGCAGTTCTTC. This encodes CASSLGTGGAYNEQFF. The chain employs TRBV5-1 and TRBJ2-1, with 11 bases fitting TRBD1. V dropped 0 bases and J dropped 2; count of bases not matched to a gene: 1. The CDR3 has 16 amino acids. Germline V lookup: CDR1 SGHRS, CDR2 YFSETQ.

The gene calls are TRBV10-3 and TRBJ1-1; 9 nucleotides line up with TRBD1. The CDR3 is made up of 13 amino acids. Trimming took 7 bases from V and 3 from J; bases not matched to a gene: 3. Germline values: CDR1 ENHRY, CDR2 SYGVKD. CDR3 sequence reads: CAIKQGAHTEAFF. CDR3 DNA sequence: TGTGCCATCAAACAGGGGGCGCACACTGAAGCTTTCTTT.

The chain is built from TRBV7-9 and TRBJ2-7, with D possibly TRBD2 on 5 matching bases. Germline V gene sequence: CDR1 SEHNR, CDR2 FQNEAQ (reference sequence). The CDR3 contains 16 residues. Trimming left V 5 bases short and J 0 bases short, with 17 bases between. The CDR3 here is CASSVGASGFSYEQYF. The CDR3 coding sequence is TGTGCCAGCAGCGTAGGTGCGTCGGGGTTCTCCTACGAGCAGTACTTC.

The CDR3 loop reads CASSFRFSGGSTDTQYF. The CDR3, as DNA: TGTGCCAGCAGCTTCCGCTTTAGCGGGGGAAGCACAGATACGCAGTATTTT. J is TRBJ2-3 and V is TRBV7-2; 9 bases fit TRBD2. This CDR3 has 17 residues. With 3 bases clipped from V and 0 bases from J, the junction kept 7 bases outside the gene matches. Germline loops: CDR1 SGHTA, CDR2 FQGNSA.

The chain uses TRBV5-1 and TRBJ1-2; TRBD1 matches 9 bases. The CDR3 spans 16 residues. Germline V lookup: CDR1 SGHRS, CDR2 YFSETQ. After removal of 0 bases from V and 7 bases from J, the junction contained 10 bases not matched to a gene. CDR3 region: CASSLDPGTGFLGYTF. CDR3 nucleotide sequence: TGCGCCAGCAGCTTGGATCCCGGGACAGGGTTCCTTGGCTACACCTTC.

The genes are TRBV9 and TRBJ1-6, with D possibly being TRBD1 (6 bases). V was cut by 4 bases and J by 5 bases, with 13 bases left in between. Germline values: CDR1 SGDLS, CDR2 YYNGEE. This CDR3 region has 15 residues. The CDR3 DNA sequence: TGTGCCAGCAGCTTAGGACAGTCTGATAATTCACCCCTCCACTTT. Its protein product is CASSLGQSDNSPLHF.

The chain combines TRBV27 with TRBJ2-2; 8 nucleotides match TRBD2. Trimming cost V 6 bases and J 1 base; bases outside gene matches: 4. Germline V CDR1 and CDR2: MNHEY, SMNVEV (reference sequence). The CDR3 has 15 residues. In nucleotides, the CDR3 is TGTGCCAGCAGCCGCAGCGGGAGGAACACCGGGGAGCTGTTTTTT. This translates into CASSRSGRNTGELFF.

The chain carries TRBV18 and TRBJ1-4; D not certain. The germline CDR1 and CDR2 sequences are KGHSH and LQKENI. The V gene lost 3 bases and the J gene lost 2 bases, with 7 bases spanning the gap. The CDR3 is made up of 14 amino acids. The CDR3: CASSPGSTNEKLFF. The CDR3 DNA reads TGTGCCAGCTCACCTGGCTCTACTAATGAAAAACTGTTTTTT.

This chain joins TRBV4-1 and TRBJ1-2, with D possibly being TRBD1 (6 bases). This CDR3 spans 13 amino acids. V was clipped by 4 bases and J by 8 bases, with 14 bases between them. Germline V gene sequence: CDR1 MGHRA, CDR2 YSYEKL. CDR3 DNA: TGCGCCAGCAGCCCTGATACAGGGTACGGCTACACCTTC. This gives the protein CASSPDTGYGYTF.

This clone was seen just once. J is TRBJ1-2 and V is TRBV7-9; TRBD1 aligns across 9 bases. V was clipped by 3 bases and J by 3 bases; unmatched bases: 8. The CDR3 spans 16 residues. The germline CDR1 and CDR2 sequences are SEHNR and FQNEAQ (reference sequence). The DNA of the CDR3 is TGTGCCAGCAGCTTTTTTGGGGACAGGGAGGACTATGGCTACACCTTC. As protein: CASSFFGDREDYGYTF.

The chain employs TRBV5-4 and TRBJ2-7; tentatively, D is TRBD1 (6 bases). This CDR3 region has 16 residues. The V end lost 0 bases, the J end lost 3 bases, and 16 bases lay between the germline ends. Per germline, CDR1 SGHNT and CDR2 YYREEE (reference sequence). DNA for the CDR3: TGTGCCAGCAGCTTGGGAGCGCCAGGGGCCATCTACGAGCAGTACTTC. It encodes CASSLGAPGAIYEQYF.

This rearrangement joins TRBV28 to TRBJ1-1; no firm D call. CDR3 size: 13 residues. Trimming shortened V by 4 bases and J by 7 bases, and 13 bases separated the two germline ends. The V gene's germline CDR1 is MDHEN and CDR2 SYDVKM. The CDR3 spells CASSSGSDYEAFF. The CDR3 coding sequence is TGTGCCAGCAGTTCGGGCAGTGACTATGAAGCTTTCTTT.

This chain uses TRBV11-2 with TRBJ2-4, with D possibly TRBD1 on 6 matching bases. The germline V and J ends were trimmed by 2 bases and 1 base, with 12 bases remaining between them. Germline loops: CDR1 SGHAT, CDR2 FQNNGV. The CDR3 is 16 amino acids. CDR3 DNA sequence: TGTGCCAGCAGCTTAACTGGGGGCCTGGCCAAAAACATTCAGTACTTC. Its translation: CASSLTGGLAKNIQYF. The full variable domain, in which reference TRBV11-2 and TRBJ2-4 provide the parts outside the CDR3, is EAGVAQSPRYKIIEKRQSVAFWCNPISGHATLYWYQQILGQGPKLLIQFQNNGVVDDSQLPKDRFSAERLKGVDSTLKIQPAKLEDSAVYLCASSLTGGLAKNIQYFGAGTRLSVL.

The rearrangement joins TRBV4-1 to TRBJ2-2; the match to TRBD2 covers 10 bases. V trimming: 4 bases; J trimming: 5 bases; junction bases outside the gene matches: 10. Looked up from germline, CDR1 is MGHRA and CDR2 is YSYEKL. The CDR3 covers 17 residues. CDR3 DNA: TGCGCCAGCAGCCCCCTTCCTAGCGGGAGAAGGACCGGGGAGCTGTTTTTT. Translated: CASSPLPSGRRTGELFF.

The V gene is TRBV3-1 (or the pseudogene TRBV3-2), the J gene TRBJ2-7; the D is unclear. This CDR3 is 14 amino acids long. Germline V gives CDR1 LGHDT, CDR2 YNNKEL (reference sequence). The V end lost 0 bases, the J end lost 2 bases, and 8 bases lay between the germline ends. CDR3 loop: CASSQDYTPYEQYF. The CDR3 DNA sequence: TGTGCCAGCAGCCAAGATTATACACCCTACGAGCAGTACTTC.

The rearrangement uses TRBV6-1 and TRBJ2-7; D perhaps matches TRBD2 (5 bases). The CDR3 loop spans 17 amino acids. V lost 6 bases and J 4 bases, leaving 25 bases between the germline ends. Looked up from germline, CDR1 is MNHNS and CDR2 is SASEGT. CDR3 DNA sequence: TGTGCCAGCAGAGAACGGGGTGACCCAGGAGCCGCGTACGAGCAGTACTTC. Its protein product is CASRERGDPGAAYEQYF.

CDR3 sequence (DNA): TGCGCCAGCAGCCAAGAGGGATTAGCGGGAGTAACCTACAATGAGCAGTTCTTC. Encoded protein: CASSQEGLAGVTYNEQFF. The chain links TRBV4-3 to TRBJ2-1; 9 positions agree with TRBD2. Germline V gene lookup returns CDR1 LGHNA and CDR2 YSLEER. The junction had 8 bases not matched to a gene; V was cut back by 0 bases and J by 2 bases. The CDR3 runs to 18 residues.

V usage is TRBV19 and J usage is TRBJ2-1; D may be TRBD1 (5 bases). Looked up from germline, CDR1 is LNHDA and CDR2 is SQIVND (reference sequence). The CDR3 runs 17 residues. Trimming removed 4 bases at V and 7 bases at J, with 23 bases between. In DNA, the CDR3 is TGTGCCAGTAGTACCACGCGTTGGGGCGTTCGTACGAATGAGCAGTTCTTC. As protein: CASSTTRWGVRTNEQFF.

The chain joins TRBV27 to TRBJ2-7, with 11 bases matching TRBD1. The V segment lost 4 bases and the J segment 3 bases; nucleotides outside the gene matches: 2. There are 14 residues in the CDR3. Germline loops: CDR1 MNHEY, CDR2 SMNVEV (reference sequence). The CDR3 is CASSSGTGGYEQYF. The CDR3 nucleotides are TGTGCCAGCAGTTCCGGGACAGGGGGCTACGAGCAGTACTTC.

CDR3 in amino acids: CASSLRAGVIYNEQFF. The DNA of the CDR3 is TGTGCCAGCAGTTTACGAGCGGGAGTTATCTACAATGAGCAGTTCTTC. The chain joins TRBV28 to TRBJ2-1; 8 bases fit TRBD2. The CDR3 sequence is 16 residues long. The V and J ends lost 2 bases and 3 bases, in that order; junction bases with no gene match: 6. Germline values: CDR1 MDHEN, CDR2 SYDVKM. The whole variable domain, remainder taken from reference TRBV28 and TRBJ2-1, is DVKVTQSSRYLVKRTGEKVFLECVQDMDHENMFWYRQDPGLGLRLIYFSYDVKMKEKGDIPEGYSVSREKKERFSLILESASTNQTSMYLCASSLRAGVIYNEQFFGPGTRLTVL.

This chain joins TRBV5-6 and TRBJ1-1; D perhaps matches TRBD1 (6 bases). V gave up 1 base and J gave up 3 bases, with 16 bases separating them. Germline CDR1 SGHDT, CDR2 YYEEEE. The CDR3 totals 16 residues. Written as DNA, the CDR3 is TGTGCCAGCAGCTTGCCGGGGGGCGGGGAGGACACTGAAGCTTTCTTT. This codes for CASSLPGGGEDTEAFF.

The V call is TRBV7-2, the J call TRBJ2-2; the match to TRBD2 covers 13 bases. The CDR3 extends over 16 amino acids. The germline V gene has CDR1 SGHTA and CDR2 FQGNSA. V dropped 2 bases and J dropped 4; count of bases not matched to a gene: 1. Here the CDR3 reads CASSLTSGRGTGELFF. In DNA form, the CDR3 reads TGTGCCAGCAGCTTAACTAGCGGGAGGGGCACCGGGGAGCTGTTTTTT.

The V and J genes are TRBV27 and TRBJ1-2; 8 bases match TRBD1. V lost 2 bases and J lost 4; bases outside the gene matches: 6. The CDR3 is 15 amino acids. Germline lookup yields CDR1 MNHEY and CDR2 SMNVEV (reference sequence). The CDR3 here is CASSLKGTGAYGYTF. The CDR3 nucleotides are TGTGCCAGCAGTTTAAAGGGGACAGGCGCCTATGGCTACACCTTC.

The CDR3 loop is CAISEWTGENTEAFF. The DNA of the CDR3 is TGTGCCATCAGTGAGTGGACAGGTGAGAACACTGAAGCTTTCTTT. The rearrangement joins TRBV10-3 to TRBJ1-1, with 7 bases aligning to TRBD1. CDR3 length equals 15 residues. V lost 1 base, J lost 1 base, and 3 bases stayed unmatched. The germline gives CDR1 ENHRY, CDR2 SYGVKD.